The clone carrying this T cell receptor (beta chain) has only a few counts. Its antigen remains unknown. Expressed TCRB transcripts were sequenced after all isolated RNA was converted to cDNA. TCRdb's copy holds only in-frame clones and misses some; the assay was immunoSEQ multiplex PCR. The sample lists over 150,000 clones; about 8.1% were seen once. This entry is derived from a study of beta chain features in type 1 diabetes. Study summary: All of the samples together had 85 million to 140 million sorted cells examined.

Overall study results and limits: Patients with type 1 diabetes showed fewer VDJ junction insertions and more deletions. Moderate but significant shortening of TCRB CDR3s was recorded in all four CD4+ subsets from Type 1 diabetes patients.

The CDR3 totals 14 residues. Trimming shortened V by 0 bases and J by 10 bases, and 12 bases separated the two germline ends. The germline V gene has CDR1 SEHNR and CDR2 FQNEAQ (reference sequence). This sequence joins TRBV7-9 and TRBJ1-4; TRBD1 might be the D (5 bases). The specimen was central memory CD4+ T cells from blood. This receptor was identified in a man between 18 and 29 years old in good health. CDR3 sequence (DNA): TGTGCCAGCAGCTTAGCGGGAGGCCAGGGAAAACTGTTTTTT. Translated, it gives CASSLAGGQGKLFF.